This T cell receptor (beta chain) is from a study of CD8 T cells in ankylosing spondylitis. General study results and limits: What seemed typical of ankylosing spondylitis blood was a TCR beta motif built from several highly homologous variants. Previous work reported some of these motif variants in the synovial fluid and blood of reactive arthritis. As reported, disease-linked clones showed significant enrichment in matched ankylosing spondylitis synovial fluid.

This clonotype has a handful of counts. Its matching antigen is unknown. Generation of TCR beta libraries employed quantitative 5'-RACE incorporating molecular barcodes. TCRdb itself ran the 5' RACE reads through MiXCR, one entry per CDR3 protein. This table holds 250,000 to 350,000 distinct CDR3 sequences, around 20% found once. Trimming shortened V by 6 bases and J by 0 bases, and 9 bases separated the two germline ends. This CDR3 contains 14 residues. The chain employs TRBV12-3 or TRBV12-4 and TRBJ2-4, with D perhaps TRBD1 (6 bases). Material for sequencing was blood, either unsorted or a sorted T cell fraction (not recorded which). The source of this sequence is a male donor with ankylosing spondylitis or in good health (not recorded which). The CDR3 region is CASRKGVAKNIQYF. The CDR3 DNA sequence: TGTGCCAGCAGAAAGGGGGTAGCCAAAAACATTCAGTACTTC.